This entry describes one TCR beta chain. The antigen remains unidentified. The study sequenced cultured CD4+ T cell DNA using the Oncomine TCR Beta short-read assay. TCRdb processed the PCR reads anew with MiXCR; each CDR3 protein has one entry. Found here are 13,000 to 15,000 distinct CDR3 sequences, 35% to 50% of them singletons; the top ten hold roughly 8.1%. The CDR3 runs 14 residues. The germline V and J ends were trimmed by 0 bases and 8 bases, with 13 bases remaining between them. Germline V CDR1 and CDR2: LGHDT, YNNKEL (reference sequence). The record originates from a study of vaccination and CD4 T cells after COVID-19. As for the study in general: Four females and six males made up the convalescents, two of whom were Hispanic. Control cultures, each given a CEFX pool, an HIV-1 Nef pool, or no peptide, were included. Those taking part got two shots of either the BNT162b2 or the mRNA-1273 vaccine. Findings of the study overall: Among those convalescent, a median roughly 90% of reactive clones emerged solely post-vaccination.

The treatment is: 10-day PBMC culture with coronavirus spike peptide pools or control peptides (ViraFEST assay). The chain couples TRBV3-1 to TRBJ1-2; D unclear. Source material: CD4+ T cells from blood, cultured in vitro. The clonotype originates from a human donor who had recovered from COVID-19. The CDR3 sequence is CASSQDYNGYGYTF. The CDR3 DNA reads as TGTGCCAGCAGCCAAGACTACAATGGGTACGGCTACACCTTC.